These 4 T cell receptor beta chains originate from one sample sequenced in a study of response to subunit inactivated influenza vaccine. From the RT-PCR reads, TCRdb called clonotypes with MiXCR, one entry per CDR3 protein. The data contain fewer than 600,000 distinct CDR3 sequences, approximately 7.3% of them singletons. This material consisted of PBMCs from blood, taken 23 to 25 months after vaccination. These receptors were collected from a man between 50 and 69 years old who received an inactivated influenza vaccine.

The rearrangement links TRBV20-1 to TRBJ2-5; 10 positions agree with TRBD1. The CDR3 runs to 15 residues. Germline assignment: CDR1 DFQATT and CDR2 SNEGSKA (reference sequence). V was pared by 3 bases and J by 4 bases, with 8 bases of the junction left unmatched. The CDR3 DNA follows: TGCAGTGCTAGGGGTGACAGGGGGCGCGGAGAGACCCAGTACTTC. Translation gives CSARGDRGRGETQYF.

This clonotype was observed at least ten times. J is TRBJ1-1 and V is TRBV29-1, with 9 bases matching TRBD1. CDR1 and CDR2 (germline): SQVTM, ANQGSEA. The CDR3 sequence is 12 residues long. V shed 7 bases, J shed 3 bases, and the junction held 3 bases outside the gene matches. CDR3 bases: TGCAGCGCGACAGGGGGGTACACTGAAGCTTTCTTT. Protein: CSATGGYTEAFF. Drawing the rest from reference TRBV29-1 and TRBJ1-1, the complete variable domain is SAVISQKPSRDICQRGTSLTIQCQVDSQVTMMFWYRQQPGQSLTLIATANQGSEATYESGFVIDKFPISRPNLTFSTLTVSNMSPEDSSIYLCSATGGYTEAFFGQGTRLTVV.

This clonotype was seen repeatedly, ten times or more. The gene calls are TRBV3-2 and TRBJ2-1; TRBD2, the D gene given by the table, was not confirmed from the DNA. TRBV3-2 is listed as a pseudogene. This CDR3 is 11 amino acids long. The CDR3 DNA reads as TGTGCTGCGGGGGGGATCAATGAGCAGTTCTTC. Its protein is CAAGGINEQFF.

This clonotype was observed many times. DNA of the CDR3: TGTGCCAGCAGCCTCCTTCGCGGCTTCACAGATACGCAGTATTTT. It codes for CASSLLRGFTDTQYF. J is TRBJ2-3 and V is TRBV14, with D unclear. Germline V lookup: CDR1 SGHDN, CDR2 FVKESK. V gave up 4 bases and J gave up 2 bases, with 13 bases separating them. This CDR3 spans 15 amino acids.